These 21 T cell receptor beta chains originate from one sample sequenced in a study of cytomegalovirus exposure and HLA in healthy donors. This table comes from immunoSEQ multiplex PCR, and its TCRdb copy is limited to in-frame clones, with some not included. There are under 250,000 clones in the sample; approximately 82% occur only once, and roughly 5.7% lies in the top ten. The sequenced sample was PBMCs. The receptors come from a woman younger than 35 in good health and CMV-seronegative.

With regard to this clone: One end of the junction does not line up with germline, which may come from a read error. V usage is TRBV7-7 and J usage is TRBJ2-1; 7 bases match TRBD1. The CDR3 covers 14 residues. Looked up from germline, CDR1 is SSHAT and CDR2 is FNYEAQ (reference sequence). The CDR3 region is CASSRRQGTDEQFF. CDR3 sequence (DNA): TGTGCTAGCAGCCGACGACAGGGAACGGATGAGCAGTTCTTC.

This CDR3 is CASSPRTGLAGVRYEQYF. The DNA for the CDR3 is TGTGCCAGCAGTCCACGAACGGGACTAGCGGGAGTGAGATACGAGCAGTACTTC. The V and J genes are TRBV27 and TRBJ2-7, with 14 bases identical to TRBD2. The CDR3 is 18 residues long. Germline loops: CDR1 MNHEY, CDR2 SMNVEV (reference sequence). The trim removed 5 bases at V and 4 bases at J, leaving 13 bases unmatched.

In DNA form, the CDR3 reads TGCGCCAGCAGCTTGGGGGGGACAGGTAAAACCACGGCTTTCTTT. This translates into CASSLGGTGKTTAFF. The chain combines TRBV5-1 with TRBJ1-1, with 8 bases fitting TRBD1. The CDR3 totals 15 residues. Germline loops: CDR1 SGHRS, CDR2 YFSETQ. The junction had 12 bases not matched to a gene; V was cut back by 0 bases and J by 11 bases.

The chain couples TRBV9 to TRBJ2-3; weak D call: TRBD2 (5 bases). CDR3 size: 18 residues. V lost 0 bases to trimming and J lost 0 bases, with 17 bases between them. CDR1 is SGDLS, CDR2 YYNGEE, per germline. CDR3 protein: CASSVGRGGTTSTDTQYF. In DNA, the CDR3 is TGTGCCAGCAGCGTAGGGCGCGGAGGTACGACTAGCACAGATACGCAGTATTTT.

The chain is built from TRBV11-2 and TRBJ1-2; perhaps TRBD1 as D (5 bases). Trimming left V 4 bases short and J 5 bases short, with 14 bases between. The CDR3 runs 14 residues. From germline, CDR1 is SGHAT and CDR2 FQNNGV. This chain's CDR3 is CASSSPGRRYGYTF. CDR3 coding DNA: TGTGCCAGCAGCTCGCCGGGACGGAGGTATGGCTACACCTTC.

The chain is built from TRBV29-1 and TRBJ2-2; no clear D. Per the germline V gene, CDR1 is SQVTM and CDR2 is ANQGSEA. Between the trimmed V and J ends, which lost 8 bases and 5 bases, there was a span of 9 bases. The CDR3 consists of 11 residues. The CDR3 region is CSPVETGELFF. CDR3 bases: TGCAGCCCAGTGGAAACCGGGGAGCTGTTTTTT.

This clone was seen a single time. This CDR3 is CASKNVGGTQYF. The DNA of the CDR3 is TGTGCCAGCAAAAATGTAGGAGGGACCCAGTACTTC. This sequence joins TRBV6-5 and TRBJ2-5; a possible D gene is TRBD2 (5 bases). CDR1 and CDR2 from the germline V gene are MNHEY and SVGAGI. Trimming cost V 7 bases and J 7 bases, with 13 bases left between them. This CDR3 has 12 residues.

In this sample, this clone turned up many times. V is TRBV19 and J is TRBJ2-5, with 10 bases fitting TRBD2. This CDR3 region has 19 residues. V was pared by 5 bases and J by 5 bases, with 20 bases of the junction left unmatched. Germline loops: CDR1 LNHDA, CDR2 SQIVND (reference sequence). The CDR3 is CASSLRGSLSGRARETQYF. As DNA, the CDR3 is TGTGCCAGTAGTCTCAGGGGGAGTCTGAGCGGGAGGGCCAGGGAGACCCAGTACTTC.

The rearrangement uses TRBV29-1 and TRBJ2-1, with D maybe TRBD2 (5 bases). Germline CDR1 SQVTM, CDR2 ANQGSEA. CDR3 length equals 17 residues. The ends were cut back, 3 bases at V and 0 bases at J, with 18 bases in the middle. CDR3 sequence (DNA): TGCAGCGTTGACCCGTCCGGCCTAGCCGGCTCCTACAATGAGCAGTTCTTC. This gives the protein CSVDPSGLAGSYNEQFF.

The chain joins TRBV11-2 to TRBJ1-1; a weak D match, TRBD1 (5 bases). CDR1 is SGHAT and CDR2 is FQNNGV in the germline V gene. This CDR3 has 13 residues. The V and J ends lost 0 bases and 7 bases respectively, with 9 bases between them. CDR3 amino acids: CASSLDAGGEAFF. The DNA of the CDR3 is TGTGCCAGCAGCTTAGATGCGGGGGGTGAAGCTTTCTTT.

The rearrangement links TRBV11-2 to TRBJ1-2, with TRBD1 identical over 8 bases. V trimming: 5 bases; J trimming: 4 bases; junction bases outside the gene matches: 6. Germline CDR1 is SGHAT and CDR2 is FQNNGV. This CDR3 spans 14 amino acids. CDR3 amino acids: CASSKGQGLYGYTF. As DNA, the CDR3 is TGTGCCAGCAGCAAAGGACAGGGACTCTATGGCTACACCTTC.

The chain joins TRBV5-1 to TRBJ2-1; D perhaps matches TRBD2 (6 bases). Germline V gene data show CDR1 as SGHRS and CDR2 as YFSETQ. CDR3 length: 16 amino acids. V was cut by 2 bases and J by 10 bases, with 22 bases left in between. The CDR3 DNA is TGCGCCAGCAGCTTACGGGAGCGGGCCTCCTATCCGGAGCAGTTCTTC. This translates into CASSLRERASYPEQFF.

V is TRBV2 and J is TRBJ1-4; D perhaps matches TRBD1 (6 bases). V lost 9 bases and J 6 bases, leaving 11 bases between the germline ends. The CDR3 has 12 residues. From germline, CDR1 is SNHLY and CDR2 FYNNEI. The CDR3 region is CASRDTDEKLFF. The CDR3, as DNA: TGTGCCAGTAGGGACACCGATGAAAAACTGTTTTTT.

This clone was recorded a few times. The V gene is TRBV18, the J gene TRBJ1-1; D perhaps matches TRBD1 (5 bases). The CDR3 runs 14 residues. The germline CDR1 and CDR2 sequences are KGHSH and LQKENI. The ends were cut back, 3 bases at V and 1 base at J, with 9 bases in the middle. The CDR3 reads CASSPAGGNTEAFF. For the CDR3, the DNA is TGTGCCAGCTCACCGGCCGGGGGGAACACTGAAGCTTTCTTT. The variable domain in full, completed from reference TRBV18 and TRBJ1-1, reads NAGVMQNPRHLVRRRGQEARLRCSPMKGHSHVYWYRQLPEEGLKFMVYLQKENIIDESGMPKERFSAEFPKEGPSILRIQQVVRGDSAAYFCASSPAGGNTEAFFGQGTRLTVV.

The gene calls are TRBV15 and TRBJ2-3; no clear D gene. CDR3 length: 14 amino acids. Germline assignment: CDR1 LNHNV and CDR2 YYDKDF (reference sequence). V was trimmed by 3 bases and J by 2 bases, leaving 9 bases between them. Written as DNA, the CDR3 is TGTGCCACCAGCAGTGAGGTACTCACAGATACGCAGTATTTT. Residues: CATSSEVLTDTQYF.

To note about this clone: The junction does not match germline at one end; this may be a read error. V gene TRBV29-1 combines with J gene TRBJ2-7; 9 nucleotides align to TRBD2. The germline gives CDR1 SQVTM, CDR2 ANQGSEA. The CDR3 is 12 residues long. The CDR3 nucleotides read TGCAGCGTTGAAGTTGGGAGCGGGAGGACAATCTTC. Residues: CSVEVGSGRTIF.

The genes are TRBV6-5 and TRBJ2-7; 7 nucleotides line up with TRBD1. J gave up 0 bases and V 6 bases, and 8 bases lay outside the gene matches. Looked up from germline, CDR1 is MNHEY and CDR2 is SVGAGI. The CDR3 spans 15 residues. The chain's CDR3 is CASSRGGPLSYEQYF. DNA for the CDR3: TGTGCCAGCAGCCGAGGGGGCCCCCTCTCCTACGAGCAGTACTTC.

The rearrangement uses TRBV29-1 and TRBJ1-1; D call uncertain. Germline V gene sequence: CDR1 SQVTM, CDR2 ANQGSEA. Trimming cost V 3 bases and J 5 bases, with 13 bases left between them. CDR3 length: 13 residues. The CDR3 sequence: CSVDPEVGTEAFF. The CDR3 nucleotides are TGCAGCGTTGATCCAGAGGTGGGGACTGAAGCTTTCTTT.

V gene TRBV18 combines with J gene TRBJ1-1; 8 bases match TRBD1. This CDR3 region has 13 residues. The ends lost 5 bases at V and 5 bases at J; junction bases unmatched: 4. CDR1 KGHSH and CDR2 LQKENI come from the germline V gene. The CDR3 region has the DNA TGTGCCAGCTCAAGCAGGACAGGGACTGAAGCTTTCTTT. This translates into CASSSRTGTEAFF. The full variable domain, rest sourced from reference TRBV18 and TRBJ1-1, is NAGVMQNPRHLVRRRGQEARLRCSPMKGHSHVYWYRQLPEEGLKFMVYLQKENIIDESGMPKERFSAEFPKEGPSILRIQQVVRGDSAAYFCASSSRTGTEAFFGQGTRLTVV.

This clone was recorded only once. The gene calls are TRBV11-2 and TRBJ1-2; TRBD1 is a possible D gene (6 bases). The CDR3 is made up of 14 amino acids. Trimming shortened V by 11 bases and J by 0 bases, and 16 bases separated the two germline ends. Per germline, CDR1 SGHAT and CDR2 FQNNGV. This chain's CDR3 is CASGRGLTNYGYTF. The CDR3 bases are TGTGCCTCCGGCCGGGGGCTCACTAACTATGGCTACACCTTC. Complete variable domain (other parts from reference TRBV11-2 and TRBJ1-2): EAGVAQSPRYKIIEKRQSVAFWCNPISGHATLYWYQQILGQGPKLLIQFQNNGVVDDSQLPKDRFSAERLKGVDSTLKIQPAKLEDSAVYLCASGRGLTNYGYTFGSGTRLTVV.

The chain employs TRBV27 and TRBJ2-1, with TRBD2 matching over 11 bases. The junction had 4 bases not matched to a gene; V was cut back by 3 bases and J by 3 bases. CDR3 length: 16 residues. The germline V gene has CDR1 MNHEY and CDR2 SMNVEV (reference sequence). DNA of the CDR3: TGTGCCAGCAGTTTCGTTCTAGCGGGAGGCTACAATGAGCAGTTCTTC. This translates into CASSFVLAGGYNEQFF.